These 21 T cell receptor beta chains were all obtained from the same sample, sequenced in a study of blood T cell repertoires in COVID-19. Data came from immunoSEQ multiplex PCR; TCRdb stores just in-frame clones and leaves some out. The sample consists of 120,000 to 150,000 clones, more than 70% of them appearing once. Source material: peripheral blood. These receptors came from a man aged 50 to 59 with active or convalescent COVID-19.

The chain has TRBV19 and TRBJ1-6; D is uncertain. V shed 2 bases and J shed 6 bases, with 8 bases lying between them. Germline V lookup: CDR1 LNHDA, CDR2 SQIVND (reference sequence). The length of the CDR3 is 14 residues. The CDR3: CASSIMTSNSPLHF. The CDR3 DNA reads as TGTGCCAGTAGTATAATGACATCTAATTCACCCCTCCACTTT.

V is TRBV6-2 or TRBV6-3 and J is TRBJ2-6, with TRBD2 matching 7 bases. The V gene's germline CDR1 is MNHEY and CDR2 SVGEGT. CDR3 length: 16 residues. V lost 5 bases to trimming and J lost 1 base; unmatched junction nucleotides: 5. CDR3 region: CASSLAGESGANVLTF. In DNA, the CDR3 is TGTGCCAGCAGTCTTGCGGGAGAATCTGGGGCCAACGTCCTGACTTTC.

The V call is TRBV4-2, the J call TRBJ2-2; maybe TRBD2 (6 bases). With 0 bases removed from V and 2 bases from J, the gap between germline ends came to 13 bases. The CDR3 is 17 amino acids. Per the germline V gene, CDR1 is LGHNA and CDR2 is YNFKEQ. In DNA form, the CDR3 reads TGTGCCAGCAGCCAAGATCTCGGTAGCGGTAACACCGGGGAGCTGTTTTTT. As protein: CASSQDLGSGNTGELFF.

The rearrangement joins TRBV7-2 to TRBJ1-3; D uncertain. CDR1 and CDR2 (germline): SGHTA, FQGNSA. The V gene lost 3 bases and the J gene lost 0 bases, with 6 bases spanning the gap. The CDR3 covers 14 residues. This CDR3 is CASSFENSGNTIYF. The DNA for the CDR3 is TGTGCCAGCAGCTTCGAGAACTCTGGAAACACCATATATTTT.

This clone occurred a few times. The chain employs TRBV5-1 and TRBJ2-7, with D possibly being TRBD2 (6 bases). CDR1 is SGHRS and CDR2 is YFSETQ in the germline V gene. The CDR3 spans 14 residues. The V gene lost 0 bases and the J gene lost 4 bases, with 11 bases spanning the gap. DNA for the CDR3: TGCGCCAGCAGCTTGGATGGGGGGAGGTACGAGCAGTACTTC. Translation gives CASSLDGGRYEQYF.

This clone was found once. The chain has TRBV19 and TRBJ2-1, with 7 bases that match TRBD2. The CDR3 consists of 16 residues. V lost 5 bases and J lost 0; bases outside the gene matches: 7. Germline V gives CDR1 LNHDA, CDR2 SQIVND (reference sequence). Written as DNA, the CDR3 is TGTGCCAGTAGTCCTCGAGCGGGGAGCTCCTACAATGAGCAGTTCTTC. Translated, it gives CASSPRAGSSYNEQFF.

This clone was recorded at least ten times. The V gene is TRBV4-1, the J gene TRBJ2-5; possible D gene TRBD2, 6 bases. Germline-derived CDR1 and CDR2 are MGHRA and YSYEKL. The CDR3 covers 15 residues. V shed 0 bases and J shed 1 base, with 9 bases lying between them. CDR3: CASSQERLVQETQYF. In DNA form, the CDR3 reads TGCGCCAGCAGCCAAGAGAGACTAGTCCAAGAGACCCAGTACTTC.

The chain links TRBV2 to TRBJ2-7, with 7 bases that match TRBD1. Trimming removed 2 bases from V and 2 bases from J; junction bases left unmatched: 6. This CDR3 has 15 amino acids. From germline, CDR1 is SNHLY and CDR2 FYNNEI. CDR3 sequence: CASSERGTETYEQYF. CDR3 in DNA: TGTGCCAGCAGTGAAAGGGGGACAGAAACCTACGAGCAGTACTTC.

V and J are TRBV12-2 and TRBJ2-7; TRBD1 is the table's D call and was not checked against the DNA. TRBV12-2 represents a pseudogene. This CDR3 is built from 16 residues. In DNA, the CDR3 is TGTGCAAGTCGCTTTCCCACCGGGACAGGAAGGGGCGAGCAGTACTTC. Translated, it gives CASRFPTGTGRGEQYF.

The genes are TRBV4-1 and TRBJ1-1, with 7 bases fitting TRBD1. V was pared by 1 base and J by 4 bases, with 3 bases of the junction left unmatched. The CDR3 sequence is 14 residues long. Germline V gene lookup returns CDR1 MGHRA and CDR2 YSYEKL. The CDR3 region is CASSQGAGGTEAFF. The CDR3, as DNA: TGCGCCAGCAGCCAAGGGGCAGGGGGCACTGAAGCTTTCTTT.

V usage is TRBV7-8 and J usage is TRBJ2-1; 9 nucleotides align to TRBD2. This CDR3 spans 17 amino acids. Germline V CDR1 and CDR2: SGHVS, FQNEAQ. After removal of 3 bases from V and 9 bases from J, the junction contained 15 bases not matched to a gene. The CDR3 loop reads CASSLSRVAGAVGEQFF. The CDR3, as DNA: TGTGCCAGCAGCTTGTCTAGAGTAGCGGGAGCGGTAGGTGAGCAGTTCTTC.

The V and J genes are TRBV6-5 and TRBJ2-2; D is possibly TRBD1 (7 bases). This CDR3 contains 14 residues. Looked up from germline, CDR1 is MNHEY and CDR2 is SVGAGI. Between the trimmed V and J ends, which lost 5 bases and 5 bases, there was a span of 12 bases. The chain's CDR3 is CASSIQGRTGELFF. The CDR3 nucleotides read TGTGCCAGCAGTATACAGGGGAGGACCGGGGAGCTGTTTTTT.

This clone appeared a few times. The chain is built from TRBV28 and TRBJ1-1; weak D call: TRBD1 (6 bases). The germline V and J ends were trimmed by 8 bases and 4 bases, with 14 bases remaining between them. The CDR3 covers 13 residues. The germline V gene has CDR1 MDHEN and CDR2 SYDVKM. CDR3 protein: CASLPGGGTEAFF. The DNA of the CDR3 is TGTGCCAGCCTCCCGGGGGGCGGCACTGAAGCTTTCTTT.

The V and J genes are TRBV7-2 and TRBJ2-7; the match to TRBD2 covers 9 bases. There are 15 residues in the CDR3. Germline V gives CDR1 SGHTA, CDR2 FQGNSA. With 7 bases clipped from V and 2 bases from J, the junction kept 9 bases outside the gene matches. The CDR3 bases are TGTGCCAGCACCCTGGCGGGGGGGGTAACCTACGAGCAGTACTTC. Translating it yields CASTLAGGVTYEQYF.

This clone was counted a single time. The CDR3 region has the DNA TGTGCCAGCGCATCCCGAGGATACCAAGAGACCCAGTACTTC. This codes for CASASRGYQETQYF. This chain joins TRBV13 and TRBJ2-5; D ambiguous. This CDR3 is 14 amino acids long. Germline V gene sequence: CDR1 PRHDT, CDR2 FYEKMQ (reference sequence). Deletions cut 8 bases from V and 0 bases from J, with 13 bases between.

CDR3: CASSQARTRSTGELFF. The CDR3 coding sequence is TGCGCCAGCAGCCAAGCCAGGACAAGGAGCACCGGGGAGCTGTTTTTT. The chain has TRBV4-3 and TRBJ2-2, with D possibly matching TRBD1 (5 bases). CDR1 is LGHNA and CDR2 is YSLEER in the germline V gene. Trimming took off 1 base at V and 4 bases at J, with 13 bases between the two ends. This CDR3 region has 16 residues.

In this sample, this clone turned up once. The chain is built from TRBV18 and TRBJ1-5; D is undetermined. Germline CDR1 KGHSH, CDR2 LQKENI. CDR3 length: 15 residues. Trimming took 3 bases from V and 2 from J, leaving 11 bases between them. The CDR3 region has the DNA TGTGCCAGCTCACCTCGGGGATTACGCAATCAGCCCCAGCATTTT. Its protein is CASSPRGLRNQPQHF. Supplemented by reference TRBV18 and TRBJ1-5, the full variable domain reads NAGVMQNPRHLVRRRGQEARLRCSPMKGHSHVYWYRQLPEEGLKFMVYLQKENIIDESGMPKERFSAEFPKEGPSILRIQQVVRGDSAAYFCASSPRGLRNQPQHFGDGTRLSIL.

The chain has TRBV20-1 and TRBJ2-1; D is unclear. The germline V gene has CDR1 DFQATT and CDR2 SNEGSKA (reference sequence). Trimming shortened V by 5 bases and J by 7 bases, and 9 bases separated the two germline ends. The CDR3 has 11 amino acids. CDR3 amino acids: CSAFQWNEQFF. CDR3 coding DNA: TGCAGTGCTTTTCAGTGGAATGAGCAGTTCTTC.

The CDR3 spells CASSTGGYNTEAFF. CDR3 nucleotide sequence: TGTGCCAGCAGCACAGGGGGCTATAACACTGAAGCTTTCTTT. The genes are TRBV5-6 and TRBJ1-1; 9 bases map to TRBD1. The CDR3 is 14 amino acids. V was clipped by 4 bases and J by 2 bases; unmatched bases: 3. CDR1 is SGHDT, CDR2 YYEEEE, per germline.

The V and J genes are TRBV10-2 and TRBJ2-1; no definite D call. V was shortened by 2 bases and J by 4 bases, with 9 bases between the two germline ends. Germline V lookup: CDR1 WSHSY, CDR2 SAAADI. The length of the CDR3 is 14 residues. CDR3 sequence: CASSEASRYNEQFF. CDR3 nucleotide sequence: TGCGCCAGCAGTGAGGCTAGTCGGTACAATGAGCAGTTCTTC.

The rearrangement links TRBV29-1 to TRBJ1-1, with a possible D match to TRBD1 (6 bases). The CDR3 consists of 13 residues. With 8 bases removed from V and 0 bases from J, the gap between germline ends came to 13 bases. Germline CDR1 and CDR2: SQVTM and ANQGSEA. As DNA, the CDR3 is TGCAGCTCAACGGGACACCTGAACACTGAAGCTTTCTTT. Its translation is CSSTGHLNTEAFF. Based on the CDR3 plus reference TRBV29-1 and TRBJ1-1, the full variable domain is SAVISQKPSRDICQRGTSLTIQCQVDSQVTMMFWYRQQPGQSLTLIATANQGSEATYESGFVIDKFPISRPNLTFSTLTVSNMSPEDSSIYLCSSTGHLNTEAFFGQGTRLTVV.